The 8 T cell receptor beta chains below all came from one sample that was sequenced in a study of blood T cells in healthy people across ages. Combining a sample-barcoded 5' primer with a J-beta primer mix, a second PCR ran for roughly 6 to 12 cycles. TCRdb re-derived calls from the 5' RACE reads in MiXCR, one entry per CDR3 protein. The top ten hold about 18% of the sample, which has 550,000 to 700,000 distinct CDR3 sequences, 27% seen once. Source material: blood. These receptors all stem from a woman aged 70-85 years in good health.

This clonotype was seen a handful of times. This rearrangement joins TRBV12-3 or TRBV12-4 to TRBJ1-2; D unresolved. Trimming cost V 1 base and J 4 bases, with 13 bases left between them. The CDR3 is 15 residues long. CDR3 sequence: CASSLGYGLFYGYTF. For the CDR3, the DNA is TGTGCCAGCAGTTTAGGGTACGGCTTATTCTATGGCTACACCTTC.

The sample holds many counts of this clonotype. This chain links TRBV4-2 with TRBJ2-5; 11 bases are shared with TRBD2. The V and J ends lost 3 bases and 0 bases, in that order; junction bases with no gene match: 9. The V gene's germline CDR1 is LGHNA and CDR2 YNFKEQ. The CDR3 runs 18 residues. The chain's CDR3 is CASSHRGLAETNQETQYF. The CDR3 bases are TGTGCCAGCAGCCATCGGGGACTAGCGGAGACGAACCAAGAGACCCAGTACTTC.

The rearrangement uses TRBV9 and TRBJ2-3, with D uncertain. Germline CDR1 SGDLS, CDR2 YYNGEE. CDR3 length: 16 residues. V was clipped by 0 bases and J by 1 base, with 12 bases between them. CDR3 loop: CASSVGGSQRTDTQYF. The CDR3 DNA reads as TGTGCCAGCAGCGTAGGGGGATCTCAACGCACAGATACGCAGTATTTT.

This clonotype was counted a few times. The chain joins TRBV29-1 to TRBJ1-2; no definite D call. The CDR3 loop spans 15 amino acids. The V gene lost 4 bases and the J gene lost 0 bases, with 15 bases spanning the gap. Germline lookup yields CDR1 SQVTM and CDR2 ANQGSEA. In DNA, the CDR3 is TGCAGCGTTGTCCCACCGACGGATCCTAACTATGGCTACACCTTC. Its translation is CSVVPPTDPNYGYTF.

The chain carries TRBV19 and TRBJ1-1, with D unresolved. Looked up from germline, CDR1 is LNHDA and CDR2 is SQIVND (reference sequence). V lost 6 bases to trimming and J lost 1 base, with 12 bases between them. CDR3 length: 14 residues. The CDR3 DNA reads TGTGCCAGTAGCGGCCGGGTAGGGAACACTGAAGCTTTCTTT. Translation gives CASSGRVGNTEAFF.

The gene calls are TRBV20-1 and TRBJ1-2; tentative D call: TRBD1 (5 bases). The CDR3 has 19 amino acids. With 0 bases removed from V and 2 bases from J, the gap between germline ends came to 25 bases. Germline V CDR1 and CDR2: DFQATT, SNEGSKA (reference sequence). CDR3 region: CSARDGRGLVLGENYGYTF. The DNA of the CDR3 is TGCAGTGCTAGAGATGGGAGGGGCCTTGTTTTAGGGGAGAACTATGGCTACACCTTC.

CDR3 sequence (DNA): TGTGCCAGCAGCTTAGGAGGGCTGTATTCTACCGGGGAGCTGTTTTTT. It encodes CASSLGGLYSTGELFF. The chain recombines TRBV7-6 with TRBJ2-2, with D tentatively TRBD2 (5 bases). This CDR3 region has 16 residues. V gave up 1 base and J gave up 5 bases, with 14 bases separating them. Germline V lookup: CDR1 SGHVS, CDR2 FNYEAQ.

This clonotype was picked up one time. The chain carries TRBV7-9 and TRBJ2-4; 7 bases fit TRBD1. The germline gives CDR1 SEHNR, CDR2 FQNEAQ (reference sequence). The V gene end was trimmed by 7 bases and the J gene end by 9 bases; junction bases not matched to a gene: 12. This CDR3 has 14 residues. The chain's CDR3 is CASMPGTVQGIQYF. The CDR3 DNA reads as TGTGCCAGCATGCCCGGGACAGTACAAGGCATTCAGTACTTC. Together with reference TRBV7-9 and TRBJ2-4, the CDR3 gives the full variable domain: DTGVSQNPRHKITKRGQNVTFRCDPISEHNRLYWYRQTLGQGPEFLTYFQNEAQLEKSRLLSDRFSAERPKGSFSTLEIQRTEQGDSAMYLCASMPGTVQGIQYFGAGTRLSVL.